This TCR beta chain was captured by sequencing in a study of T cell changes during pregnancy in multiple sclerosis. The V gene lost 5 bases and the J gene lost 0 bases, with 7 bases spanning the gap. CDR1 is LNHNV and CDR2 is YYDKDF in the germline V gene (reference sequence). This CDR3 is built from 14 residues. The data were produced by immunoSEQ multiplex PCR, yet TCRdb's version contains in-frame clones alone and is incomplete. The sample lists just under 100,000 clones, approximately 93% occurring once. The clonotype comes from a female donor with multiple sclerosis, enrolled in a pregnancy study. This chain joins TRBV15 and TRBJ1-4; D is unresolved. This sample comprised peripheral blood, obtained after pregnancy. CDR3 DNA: TGTGCCACCAGCCCCGGGGCAACTAATGAAAAACTGTTTTTT. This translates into CATSPGATNEKLFF.